This T cell receptor beta chain was sequenced for a study of immune cell composition in non-small cell lung cancer. The V gene's germline CDR1 is MNHEY and CDR2 SMNVEV (reference sequence). This CDR3 is built from 14 residues. V was shortened by 5 bases and J by 3 bases, with 13 bases between the two germline ends. Generated by immunoSEQ multiplex PCR, the TCRdb table keeps only in-frame clones and is missing some. The sample has thousands of clones; 70% to 85% are singletons. The normal lung sample lay at least 3 cm, and maximally far, from the tumour. Sequencing was done on a sample of non-adjacent lung tissue. V and J are TRBV27 and TRBJ1-1; D gene uncertain. The clonotype originates from a human donor with non-small cell lung cancer. The CDR3 here is CASSRGVRYTEAFF. The CDR3 nucleotides are TGTGCCAGCAGTCGGGGAGTCCGATACACTGAAGCTTTCTTT.